This record looks at one T cell receptor beta chain sequence and its context. The V gene end was trimmed by 4 bases and the J gene end by 4 bases; junction bases not matched to a gene: 6. Germline lookup yields CDR1 MNHNS and CDR2 SASEGT. CDR3 length: 14 residues. Patients with chemo-refractory metastatic non-small-cell lung cancer received focal radiation plus CTLA-4 blockade with ipilimumab. This sample stems from a study of radiotherapy plus CTLA-4 blockade in lung cancer. Using immunoSEQ multiplex PCR, the repertoire was profiled, and TCRdb retains in-frame clones only, with some absent. The table shows around 82,000 clones, with about 80% occurring only once.

The chain links TRBV6-1 to TRBJ1-1; TRBD1 aligns across 7 bases. The source of this sequence is a human donor with non-small cell lung cancer who had stable disease on radiotherapy plus ipilimumab. Sequencing was performed on peripheral blood, taken from a patient treated with radiotherapy plus ipilimumab. This CDR3 is CASSGGGWSTEAFF. The DNA for the CDR3 is TGTGCCAGCAGTGGAGGGGGCTGGAGCACTGAAGCTTTCTTT.